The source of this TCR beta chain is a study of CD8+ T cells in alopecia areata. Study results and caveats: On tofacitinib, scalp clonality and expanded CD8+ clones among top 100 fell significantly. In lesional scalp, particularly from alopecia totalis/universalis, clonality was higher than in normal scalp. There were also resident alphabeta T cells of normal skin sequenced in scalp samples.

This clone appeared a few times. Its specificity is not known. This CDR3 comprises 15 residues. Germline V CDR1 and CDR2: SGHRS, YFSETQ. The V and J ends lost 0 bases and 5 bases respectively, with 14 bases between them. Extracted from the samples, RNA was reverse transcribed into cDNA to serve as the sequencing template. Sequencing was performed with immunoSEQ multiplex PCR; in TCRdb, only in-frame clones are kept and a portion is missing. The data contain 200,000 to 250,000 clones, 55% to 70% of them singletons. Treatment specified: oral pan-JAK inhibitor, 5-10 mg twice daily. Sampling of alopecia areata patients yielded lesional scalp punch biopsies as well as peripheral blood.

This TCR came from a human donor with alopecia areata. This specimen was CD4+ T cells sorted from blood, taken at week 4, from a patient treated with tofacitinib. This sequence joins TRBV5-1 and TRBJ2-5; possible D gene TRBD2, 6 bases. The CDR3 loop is CASSLAGRGGETQYF. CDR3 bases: TGCGCCAGCAGCTTGGCAGGAAGAGGAGGGGAGACCCAGTACTTC.